The 7 T cell receptor beta chains given below trace back to one sample, sequenced in a study of control samples from healthy donors and cancer patients. Libraries were prepared by immunoSEQ multiplex PCR; TCRdb keeps only in-frame clonotypes and omits some of them. The sample contains about 28,000 clones, around nine tenths of which appear only once. Sequencing used PBMCs. The source of these receptors is a woman aged 40-49 years with lung cancer.

The chain links TRBV4-2 to TRBJ1-1; TRBD1 is a possible D gene (6 bases). The V gene lost 2 bases and the J gene lost 1 base, with 14 bases spanning the gap. Germline CDR1 and CDR2: LGHNA and YNFKEQ. The CDR3 contains 16 residues. CDR3: CASSQFLGGENTEAFF. The CDR3 region has the DNA TGTGCCAGCAGCCAATTCTTAGGGGGAGAGAACACTGAAGCTTTCTTT.

DNA of the CDR3: TGTGCCAGCACCGAGAGGGGGACCGGGGAGCTGTTTTTT. This translates into CASTERGTGELFF. The chain combines TRBV28 with TRBJ2-2, with TRBD1 as a possible D gene (6 bases). In germline, CDR1 is MDHEN, CDR2 SYDVKM. The CDR3 contains 13 residues. V lost 7 bases and J lost 5, with 11 bases in between.

The chain recombines TRBV7-9 with TRBJ1-5; 7 nucleotides agree with TRBD1. V dropped 5 bases and J dropped 11; count of bases not matched to a gene: 6. This CDR3 comprises 12 residues. Germline CDR1 SEHNR, CDR2 FQNEAQ (reference sequence). The CDR3 DNA sequence: TGTGCCAGCAGCCCAGGGGACAGAGCCCAGCATTTT. Translation: CASSPGDRAQHF.

The V and J genes are TRBV24-1 and TRBJ2-1; TRBD1 matches 8 bases. V trimming: 3 bases; J trimming: 6 bases; junction bases outside the gene matches: 6. Germline assignment: CDR1 KGHDR and CDR2 SFDVKD. This CDR3 region has 15 residues. CDR3 bases: TGTGCCACCAGTGATCCTGGGACAGGCGGCAATGAGCAGTTCTTC. It is translated as CATSDPGTGGNEQFF.

The rearrangement uses TRBV2 and TRBJ1-5, with 7 nucleotides matching TRBD1. Germline loops: CDR1 SNHLY, CDR2 FYNNEI. Germline trimming cut 2 bases from V and 1 base from J; bases unmatched to any gene: 2. The CDR3 is 15 amino acids. The CDR3 DNA sequence: TGTGCCAGCAGTGAATTGGGACAGAGCAATCAGCCCCAGCATTTT. It specifies CASSELGQSNQPQHF.

J is TRBJ2-1 and V is TRBV6-5; D might be TRBD1 (5 bases). Germline loops: CDR1 MNHEY, CDR2 SVGAGI. Trimming left V 7 bases short and J 2 bases short, with 9 bases between. The CDR3 length is 13 residues. The CDR3 protein is CASMDNTYNEQFF. For the CDR3, the DNA is TGTGCCAGCATGGACAACACCTACAATGAGCAGTTCTTC.

This clone was observed once. V gene TRBV19 combines with J gene TRBJ1-1; no reliable D call. This CDR3 is 11 amino acids long. Germline loops: CDR1 LNHDA, CDR2 SQIVND (reference sequence). Trimming pared 5 bases from V and 4 bases from J, leaving 5 bases between. The DNA for the CDR3 is TGTGCCAGTAGTGCCTCCACTGAAGCTTTCTTT. Its protein product is CASSASTEAFF.